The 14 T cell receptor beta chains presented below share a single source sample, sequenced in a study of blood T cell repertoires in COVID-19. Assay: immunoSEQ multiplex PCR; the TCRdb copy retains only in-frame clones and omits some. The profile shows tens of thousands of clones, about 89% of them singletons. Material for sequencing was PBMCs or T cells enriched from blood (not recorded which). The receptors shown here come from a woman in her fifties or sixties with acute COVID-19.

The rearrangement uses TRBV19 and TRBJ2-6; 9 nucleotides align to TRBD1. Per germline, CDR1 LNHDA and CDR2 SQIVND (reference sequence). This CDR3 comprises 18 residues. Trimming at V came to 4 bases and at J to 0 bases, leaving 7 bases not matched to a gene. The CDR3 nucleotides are TGTGCCAGTAGTAAGGGACAGGGTATTTACTCTGGGGCCAACGTCCTGACTTTC. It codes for CASSKGQGIYSGANVLTF.

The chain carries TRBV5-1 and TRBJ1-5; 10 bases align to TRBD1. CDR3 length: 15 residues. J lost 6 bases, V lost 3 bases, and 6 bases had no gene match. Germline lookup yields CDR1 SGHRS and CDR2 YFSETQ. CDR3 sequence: CASSSGTGESQPQHF. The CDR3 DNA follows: TGCGCCAGCAGCTCCGGGACAGGGGAGTCTCAGCCCCAGCATTTT.

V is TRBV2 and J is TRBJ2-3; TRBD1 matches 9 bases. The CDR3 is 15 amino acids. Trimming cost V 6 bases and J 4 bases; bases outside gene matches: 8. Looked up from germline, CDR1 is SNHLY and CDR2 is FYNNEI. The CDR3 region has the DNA TGTGCCAGCAGAAGACGGACAGGGGAGGCAGATACGCAGTATTTT. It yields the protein CASRRRTGEADTQYF.

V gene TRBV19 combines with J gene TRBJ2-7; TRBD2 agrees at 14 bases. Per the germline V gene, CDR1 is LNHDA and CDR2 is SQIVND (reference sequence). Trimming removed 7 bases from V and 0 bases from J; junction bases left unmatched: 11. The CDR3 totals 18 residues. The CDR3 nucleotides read TGTGCCAGTACCCCAGGGGCAGGGACTAGCGGGAGCTCCTACGAGCAGTACTTC. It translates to CASTPGAGTSGSSYEQYF.

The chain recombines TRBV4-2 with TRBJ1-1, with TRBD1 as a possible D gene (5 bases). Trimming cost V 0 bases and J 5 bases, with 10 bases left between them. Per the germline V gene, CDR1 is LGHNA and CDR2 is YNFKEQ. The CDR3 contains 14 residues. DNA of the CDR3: TGTGCCAGCAGCCAAGAATTAGGGGAAACTGAAGCTTTCTTT. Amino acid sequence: CASSQELGETEAFF.

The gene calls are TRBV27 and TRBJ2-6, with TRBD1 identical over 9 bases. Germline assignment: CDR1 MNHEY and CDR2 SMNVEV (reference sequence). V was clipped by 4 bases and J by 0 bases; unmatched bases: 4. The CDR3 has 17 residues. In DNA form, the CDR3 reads TGTGCCAGCAGTTCCGGACAGGGGCGCTCTGGGGCCAACGTCCTGACTTTC. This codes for CASSSGQGRSGANVLTF. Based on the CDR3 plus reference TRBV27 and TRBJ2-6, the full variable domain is EAQVTQNPRYLITVTGKKLTVTCSQNMNHEYMSWYRQDPGLGLRQIYYSMNVEVTDKGDVPEGYKVSRKEKRNFPLILESPSPNQTSLYFCASSSGQGRSGANVLTFGAGSRLTVL.

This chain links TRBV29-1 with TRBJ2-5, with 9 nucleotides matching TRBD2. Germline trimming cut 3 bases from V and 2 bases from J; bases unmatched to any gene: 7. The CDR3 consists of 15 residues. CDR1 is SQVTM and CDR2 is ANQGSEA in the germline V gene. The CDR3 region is CSVDSASGAQETQYF. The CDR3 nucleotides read TGCAGCGTTGATTCGGCTAGCGGGGCGCAAGAGACCCAGTACTTC.

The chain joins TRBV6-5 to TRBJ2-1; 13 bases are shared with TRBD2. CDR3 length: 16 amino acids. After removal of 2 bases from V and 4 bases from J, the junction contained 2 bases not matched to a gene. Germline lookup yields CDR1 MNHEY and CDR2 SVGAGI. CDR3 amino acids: CASSYGTSGVYNEQFF. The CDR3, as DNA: TGTGCCAGCAGTTACGGGACTAGCGGGGTGTACAATGAGCAGTTCTTC.

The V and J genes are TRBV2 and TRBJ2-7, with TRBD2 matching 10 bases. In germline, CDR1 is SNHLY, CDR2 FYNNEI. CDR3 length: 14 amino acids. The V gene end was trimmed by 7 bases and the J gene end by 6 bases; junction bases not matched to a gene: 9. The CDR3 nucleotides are TGTGCCAGCATCGAGATTAGCGGGAGGATCGAGCAGTACTTC. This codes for CASIEISGRIEQYF. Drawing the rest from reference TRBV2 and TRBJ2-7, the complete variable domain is EPEVTQTPSHQVTQMGQEVILRCVPISNHLYFYWYRQILGQKVEFLVSFYNNEISEKSEIFDDQFSVERPDGSNFTLKIRSTKLEDSAMYFCASIEISGRIEQYFGPGTRLTVT.

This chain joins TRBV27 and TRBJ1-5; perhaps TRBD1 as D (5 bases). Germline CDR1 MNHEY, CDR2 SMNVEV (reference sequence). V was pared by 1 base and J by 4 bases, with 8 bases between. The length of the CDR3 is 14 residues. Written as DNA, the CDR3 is TGTGCCAGCAGTTTATGGGGCGCGAATCAGCCCCAGCATTTT. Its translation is CASSLWGANQPQHF.

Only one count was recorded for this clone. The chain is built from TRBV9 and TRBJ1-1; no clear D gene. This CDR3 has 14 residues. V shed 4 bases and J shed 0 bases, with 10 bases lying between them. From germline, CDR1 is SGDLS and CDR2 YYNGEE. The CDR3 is CASSSVGLNTEAFF. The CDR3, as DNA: TGTGCCAGCAGCTCGGTGGGCTTGAACACTGAAGCTTTCTTT.

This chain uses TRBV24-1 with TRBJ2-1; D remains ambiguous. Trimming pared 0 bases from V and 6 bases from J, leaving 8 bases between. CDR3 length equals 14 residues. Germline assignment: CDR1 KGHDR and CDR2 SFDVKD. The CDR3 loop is CATSDLPTLNEQFF. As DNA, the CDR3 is TGTGCCACCAGTGATTTGCCTACCCTCAATGAGCAGTTCTTC.

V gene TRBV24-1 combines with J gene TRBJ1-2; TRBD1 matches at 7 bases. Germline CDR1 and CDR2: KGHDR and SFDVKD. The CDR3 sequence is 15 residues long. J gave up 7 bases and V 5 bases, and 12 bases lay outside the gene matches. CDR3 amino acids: CATSGITGDRGGYTF. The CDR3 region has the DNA TGTGCCACCAGTGGCATAACAGGGGACCGAGGTGGCTACACCTTC.

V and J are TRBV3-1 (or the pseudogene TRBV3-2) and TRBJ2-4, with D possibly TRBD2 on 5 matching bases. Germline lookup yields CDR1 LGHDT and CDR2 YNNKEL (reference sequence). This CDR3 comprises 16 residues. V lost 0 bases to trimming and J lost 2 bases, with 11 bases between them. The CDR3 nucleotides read TGTGCCAGCAGCCAAGACCTGGGAGCGACCAAAAACATTCAGTACTTC. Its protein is CASSQDLGATKNIQYF.